Following are 5 T cell receptor beta chains from one sample sequenced in a study of cytomegalovirus exposure and HLA in healthy donors. This PCR relied on a set of 60 Vbeta primers and 13 Jbeta primers. Produced via immunoSEQ multiplex PCR; TCRdb's table is partial and in-frame only. The repertoire consists of 150,000 to 200,000 clones, with approximately 85% occurring once and the leading ten covering about 9.3%. Sequenced material: PBMCs. These receptors came from a man aged 18 to 29 in good health and CMV-seropositive.

The chain joins TRBV2 to TRBJ1-4; D is unclear. V dropped 8 bases and J dropped 0 bases, with 13 bases sitting between them. Germline assignment: CDR1 SNHLY and CDR2 FYNNEI. The length of the CDR3 is 15 residues. The CDR3 DNA follows: TGTGCCAGCCAACTAGTAGTCACAACTAATGAAAAACTGTTTTTT. Translating it yields CASQLVVTTNEKLFF. Looking up the rest from reference TRBV2 and TRBJ1-4 gives the full variable domain: EPEVTQTPSHQVTQMGQEVILRCVPISNHLYFYWYRQILGQKVEFLVSFYNNEISEKSEIFDDQFSVERPDGSNFTLKIRSTKLEDSAMYFCASQLVVTTNEKLFFGSGTQLSVL.

The V and J genes are TRBV10-2 and TRBJ2-7, with a possible D match to TRBD2 (5 bases). Trimming removed 3 bases at V and 2 bases at J, with 8 bases between. The germline V gene encodes CDR1 WSHSY and CDR2 SAAADI. CDR3 size: 13 residues. The CDR3 reads CASSEAATYEQYF. The CDR3 region has the DNA TGCGCCAGCAGTGAAGCGGCAACCTACGAGCAGTACTTC.

The chain joins TRBV7-6 to TRBJ2-3; TRBD2 matches 9 bases. Germline values: CDR1 SGHVS, CDR2 FNYEAQ. The V gene end was trimmed by 1 base and the J gene end by 3 bases; junction bases not matched to a gene: 5. The CDR3 is 16 residues long. CDR3 sequence: CASSLEGGGATDTQYF. The CDR3 DNA reads TGTGCCAGCAGCTTAGAAGGCGGGGGGGCTACAGATACGCAGTATTTT.

This chain uses TRBV7-6 with TRBJ2-6; D is undetermined. Trimming left V 6 bases short and J 0 bases short, with 12 bases between. The CDR3 runs to 16 residues. Germline CDR1 SGHVS, CDR2 FNYEAQ. The CDR3: CASSPGPYSGANVLTF. The CDR3 DNA reads as TGTGCCAGCAGTCCAGGCCCGTACTCTGGGGCCAACGTCCTGACTTTC.

The V and J genes are TRBV6-1 and TRBJ2-7, with TRBD1 matching 8 bases. V lost 8 bases to trimming and J lost 6 bases; unmatched junction nucleotides: 12. Per the germline V gene, CDR1 is MNHNS and CDR2 is SASEGT. The CDR3 has 14 amino acids. The CDR3 loop reads CASGFKGQVFEQYF. CDR3 coding DNA: TGTGCCAGCGGTTTTAAGGGACAGGTTTTCGAGCAGTACTTC.